This T cell receptor beta chain was identified in a study of cytomegalovirus exposure and HLA in healthy donors. A word on this clone: Its matching antigen is unknown.

The PCR had 60 Vbeta and 13 Jbeta primers. Sequenced by immunoSEQ multiplex PCR; TCRdb stores in-frame clones only, minus some. Of around 100,000 clones listed, about 70% were seen once; the top ten hold approximately 0.9%. Study-wide results and limits: Accounts indicate the classifier identified cytomegalovirus status with strong specificity and sensitivity. The sole available immune exposure information was CMV serostatus.

Trimming cost V 1 base and J 5 bases, with 14 bases left between them. The CDR3 is 15 residues long. Germline CDR1 reads SGHTA; CDR2 reads FQGNSA. V is TRBV7-2 and J is TRBJ1-1; no definite D call. Sequencing input: PBMCs. The source of this sequence is a woman in her thirties in good health and CMV-seronegative. The CDR3 DNA is TGTGCCAGCAGCTTAGAGGGAGGTTCTGTAACTGAAGCTTTCTTT. Translation: CASSLEGGSVTEAFF.